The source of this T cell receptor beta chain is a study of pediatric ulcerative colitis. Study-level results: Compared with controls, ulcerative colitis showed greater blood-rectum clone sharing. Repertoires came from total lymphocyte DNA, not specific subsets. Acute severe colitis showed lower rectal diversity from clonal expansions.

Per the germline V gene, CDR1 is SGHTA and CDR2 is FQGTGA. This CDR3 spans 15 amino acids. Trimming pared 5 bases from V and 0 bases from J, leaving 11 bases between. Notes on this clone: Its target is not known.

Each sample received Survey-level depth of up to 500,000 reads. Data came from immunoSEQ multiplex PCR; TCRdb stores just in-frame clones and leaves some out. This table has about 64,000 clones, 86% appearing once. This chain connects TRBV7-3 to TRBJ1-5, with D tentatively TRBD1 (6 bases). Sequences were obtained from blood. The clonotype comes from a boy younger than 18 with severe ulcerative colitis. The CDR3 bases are TGTGCCAGCAGCCCAGGGACAACTAGCAATCAGCCCCAGCATTTT. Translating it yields CASSPGTTSNQPQHF. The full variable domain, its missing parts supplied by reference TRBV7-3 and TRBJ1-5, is GAGVSQTPSNKVTEKGKYVELRCDPISGHTALYWYRQSLGQGPEFLIYFQGTGAADDSGLPNDRFFAVRPEGSVSTLKIQRTERGDSAVYLCASSPGTTSNQPQHFGDGTRLSIL.